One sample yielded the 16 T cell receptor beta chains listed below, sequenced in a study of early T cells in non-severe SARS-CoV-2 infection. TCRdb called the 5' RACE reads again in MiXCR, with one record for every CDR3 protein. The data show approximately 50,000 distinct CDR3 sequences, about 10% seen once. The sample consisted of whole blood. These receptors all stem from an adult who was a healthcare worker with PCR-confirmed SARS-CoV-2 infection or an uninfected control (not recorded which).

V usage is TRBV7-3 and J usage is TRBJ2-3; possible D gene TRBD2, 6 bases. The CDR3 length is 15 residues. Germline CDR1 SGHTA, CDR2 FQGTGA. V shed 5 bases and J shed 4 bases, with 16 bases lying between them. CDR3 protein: CASSPRSPGADTQYF. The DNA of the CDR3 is TGTGCCAGCAGCCCTCGTTCCCCGGGGGCAGATACGCAGTATTTT.

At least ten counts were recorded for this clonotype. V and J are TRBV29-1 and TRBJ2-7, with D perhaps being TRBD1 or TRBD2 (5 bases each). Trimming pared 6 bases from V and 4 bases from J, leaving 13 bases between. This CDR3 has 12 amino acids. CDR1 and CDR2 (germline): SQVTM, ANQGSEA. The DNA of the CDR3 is TGCAGCGTCGGTCCAGGGAGATACGAGCAGTACTTC. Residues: CSVGPGRYEQYF.

The CDR3 loop reads CASSETDRENTEAFF. In nucleotides, the CDR3 is TGTGCCAGCAGTGAAACGGACAGAGAGAACACTGAAGCTTTCTTT. V gene TRBV6-4 combines with J gene TRBJ1-1; D may be TRBD1 (6 bases). From germline, CDR1 is MRHNA and CDR2 SNTAGT. The V gene lost 3 bases and the J gene lost 1 base, with 12 bases spanning the gap. This CDR3 has 15 residues.

The CDR3 DNA reads TGTGCCAGCAGTCAGGCGCTGAACACTGAAGCTTTCTTT. This encodes CASSQALNTEAFF. The chain employs TRBV6-1 and TRBJ1-1, with D uncertain. V was clipped by 5 bases and J by 0 bases, with 7 bases between them. CDR1 and CDR2 from the germline V gene are MNHNS and SASEGT. The CDR3 length is 13 residues.

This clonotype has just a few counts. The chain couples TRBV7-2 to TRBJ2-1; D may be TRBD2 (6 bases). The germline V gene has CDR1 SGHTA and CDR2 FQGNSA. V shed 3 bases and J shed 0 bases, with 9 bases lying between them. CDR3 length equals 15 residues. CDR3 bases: TGTGCCAGCAGCTTTGGGGGGAGCTCCTACAATGAGCAGTTCTTC. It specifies CASSFGGSSYNEQFF.

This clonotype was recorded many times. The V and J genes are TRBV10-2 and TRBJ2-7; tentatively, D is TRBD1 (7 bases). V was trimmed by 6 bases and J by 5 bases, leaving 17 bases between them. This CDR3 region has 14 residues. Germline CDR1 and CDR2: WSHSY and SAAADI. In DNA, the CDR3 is TGCGCCAGCAGACTGGAGGGACAGATCAACGAGCAGTACTTC. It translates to CASRLEGQINEQYF.

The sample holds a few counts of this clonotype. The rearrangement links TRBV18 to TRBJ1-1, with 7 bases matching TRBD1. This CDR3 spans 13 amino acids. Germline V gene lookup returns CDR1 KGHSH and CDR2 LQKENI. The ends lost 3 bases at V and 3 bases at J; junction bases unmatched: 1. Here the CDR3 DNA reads TGTGCCAGCTCACCTGGACAGGACACTGAAGCTTTCTTT. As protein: CASSPGQDTEAFF.

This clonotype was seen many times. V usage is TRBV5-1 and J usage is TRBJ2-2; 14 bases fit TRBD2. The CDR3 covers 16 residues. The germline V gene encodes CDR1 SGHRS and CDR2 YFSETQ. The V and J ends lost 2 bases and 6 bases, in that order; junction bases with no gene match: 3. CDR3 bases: TGCGCCAGCAGCTTCGGACTAGCGGGAGGATCCGGGGAGCTGTTTTTT. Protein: CASSFGLAGGSGELFF.

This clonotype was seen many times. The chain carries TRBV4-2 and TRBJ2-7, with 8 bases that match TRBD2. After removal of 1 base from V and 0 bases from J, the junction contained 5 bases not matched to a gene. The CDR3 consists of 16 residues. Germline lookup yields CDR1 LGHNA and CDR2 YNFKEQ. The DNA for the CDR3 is TGTGCCAGCAGCCAAGTGGCGCTAGCGGGCTCCTACGAGCAGTACTTC. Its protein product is CASSQVALAGSYEQYF.

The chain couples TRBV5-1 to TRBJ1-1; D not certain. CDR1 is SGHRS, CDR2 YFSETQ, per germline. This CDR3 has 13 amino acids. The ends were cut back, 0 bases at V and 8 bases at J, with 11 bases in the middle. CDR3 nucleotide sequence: TGCGCCAGCAGCTTGGAAGGGTTGACCGAAGCTTTCTTT. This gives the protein CASSLEGLTEAFF.

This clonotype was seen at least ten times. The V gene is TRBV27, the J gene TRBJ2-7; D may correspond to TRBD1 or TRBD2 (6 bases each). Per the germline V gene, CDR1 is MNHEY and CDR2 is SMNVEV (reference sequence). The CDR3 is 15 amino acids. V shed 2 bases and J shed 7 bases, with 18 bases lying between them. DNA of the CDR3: TGTGCCAGCAGTTTAATACCAGGGGCTGGAGGGGAGCAGTACTTC. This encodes CASSLIPGAGGEQYF.

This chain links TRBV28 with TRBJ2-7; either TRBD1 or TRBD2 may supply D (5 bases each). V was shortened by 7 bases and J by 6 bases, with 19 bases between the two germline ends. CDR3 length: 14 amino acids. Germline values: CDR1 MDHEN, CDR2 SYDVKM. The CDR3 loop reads CASKEGRAGGEQYF. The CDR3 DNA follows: TGTGCCAGCAAAGAGGGACGGGCTGGGGGCGAGCAGTACTTC. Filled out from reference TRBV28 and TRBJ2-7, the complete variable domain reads DVKVTQSSRYLVKRTGEKVFLECVQDMDHENMFWYRQDPGLGLRLIYFSYDVKMKEKGDIPEGYSVSREKKERFSLILESASTNQTSMYLCASKEGRAGGEQYFGPGTRLTVT.

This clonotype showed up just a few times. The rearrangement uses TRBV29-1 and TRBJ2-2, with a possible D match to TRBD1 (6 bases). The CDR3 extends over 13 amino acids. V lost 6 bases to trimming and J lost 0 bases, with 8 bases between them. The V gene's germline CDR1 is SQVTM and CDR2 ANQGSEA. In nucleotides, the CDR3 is TGCAGCGTGGGGACAACGAACACCGGGGAGCTGTTTTTT. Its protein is CSVGTTNTGELFF.

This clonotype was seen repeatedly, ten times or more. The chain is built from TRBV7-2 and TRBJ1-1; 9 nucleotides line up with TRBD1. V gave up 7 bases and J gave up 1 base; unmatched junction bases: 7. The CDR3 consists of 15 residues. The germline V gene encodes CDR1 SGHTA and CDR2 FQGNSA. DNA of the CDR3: TGTGCCAGCAAGTTACAGGGGGCGAGGAACACTGAAGCTTTCTTT. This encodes CASKLQGARNTEAFF. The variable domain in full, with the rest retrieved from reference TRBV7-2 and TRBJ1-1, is GAGVSQSPSNKVTEKGKDVELRCDPISGHTALYWYRQSLGQGLEFLIYFQGNSAPDKSGLPSDRFSAERTGGSVSTLTIQRTQQEDSAVYLCASKLQGARNTEAFFGQGTRLTVV.

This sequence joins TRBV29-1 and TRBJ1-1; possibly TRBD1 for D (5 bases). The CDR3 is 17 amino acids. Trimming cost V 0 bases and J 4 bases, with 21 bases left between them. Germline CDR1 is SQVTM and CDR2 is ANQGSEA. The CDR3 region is CSVEDLGVHPASTEAFF. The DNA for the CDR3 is TGCAGCGTTGAAGATCTAGGGGTCCACCCTGCCAGCACTGAAGCTTTCTTT. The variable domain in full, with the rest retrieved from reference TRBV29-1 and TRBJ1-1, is SAVISQKPSRDICQRGTSLTIQCQVDSQVTMMFWYRQQPGQSLTLIATANQGSEATYESGFVIDKFPISRPNLTFSTLTVSNMSPEDSSIYLCSVEDLGVHPASTEAFFGQGTRLTVV.

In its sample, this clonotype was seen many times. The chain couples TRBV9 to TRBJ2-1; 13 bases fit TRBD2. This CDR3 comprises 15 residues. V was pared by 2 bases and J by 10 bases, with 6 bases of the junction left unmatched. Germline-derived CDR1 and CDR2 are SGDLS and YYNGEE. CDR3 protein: CASSVGLAGAGEQFF. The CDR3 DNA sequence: TGTGCCAGCAGCGTCGGACTAGCGGGAGCGGGGGAGCAGTTCTTC. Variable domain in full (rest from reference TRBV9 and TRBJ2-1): DSGVTQTPKHLITATGQRVTLRCSPRSGDLSVYWYQQSLDQGLQFLIQYYNGEERAKGNILERFSAQQFPDLHSELNLSSLELGDSALYFCASSVGLAGAGEQFFGPGTRLTVL.